The 23 T cell receptor beta chains in this list originate from one sample, sequenced in a study of blood T cell repertoires in COVID-19. Assay used: immunoSEQ multiplex PCR; TCRdb lists only in-frame clones, some missing. This table holds hundreds of thousands of clones, around 80% found once. Material: peripheral blood. These TCRs come from a woman of 80 years or more with acute or convalescent COVID-19.

This clone has a handful of counts. The CDR3 nucleotides read TGTGCCTGGAGTCGACTAGCGGGAGGCCCGGGTGAGCAGTTCTTC. Protein: CAWSRLAGGPGEQFF. The chain carries TRBV30 and TRBJ2-1; 13 nucleotides match TRBD2. The CDR3 totals 15 residues. Germline CDR1 GTSNPN, CDR2 SVGIG (reference sequence). With 2 bases clipped from V and 9 bases from J, the junction kept 7 bases outside the gene matches.

Comments on this clone: Lacking the conserved final phenylalanine or tryptophan, this CDR3 likely reflects a read error. It is unclear where the CDR3 begins or ends on the DNA, so no DNA is shown, and the CDR3 is as TCRdb lists it. This chain links TRBV21-1 with TRBJ1-1; the table's D call of TRBD1 was not tested on the DNA. TRBV21-1 constitutes a pseudogene. The CDR3 contains 11 residues when both ends are counted. Here the CDR3 reads CASSKALGTGT.

Concerning this clone: The same CDR3 can be traced to other DNA sequences in this sample. The chain couples TRBV9 to TRBJ2-3; TRBD2 is a possible D gene (5 bases). The CDR3 is 14 residues long. Germline V CDR1 and CDR2: SGDLS, YYNGEE. V lost 0 bases and J 2 bases, leaving 7 bases between the germline ends. CDR3 protein: CASSVEGATDTQYF. The CDR3 nucleotides read TGTGCCAGCAGCGTAGAGGGAGCCACAGATACGCAGTATTTT.

This chain links TRBV21-1 with TRBJ1-2; the table's D call of TRBD1 was not tested on the DNA. TRBV21-1 is flagged as a pseudogene. The CDR3 runs 15 residues. DNA for the CDR3: TGTGCCAGCAGCTTACGGACAGGGAAGAACTATGGCTACACCTTC. Translating it yields CASSLRTGKNYGYTF.

The chain has TRBV6-5 and TRBJ2-1; weak D call: TRBD1 (5 bases). Trimming pared 6 bases from V and 5 bases from J, leaving 8 bases between. Germline lookup yields CDR1 MNHEY and CDR2 SVGAGI. This CDR3 spans 12 amino acids. This CDR3 reads CASRTRDNEQFF. CDR3 coding DNA: TGTGCCAGCAGAACCAGGGACAATGAGCAGTTCTTC.

The rearrangement joins TRBV19 to TRBJ1-5, with unresolved D. The length of the CDR3 is 15 residues. Germline-derived CDR1 and CDR2 are LNHDA and SQIVND (reference sequence). Trimming pared 6 bases from V and 0 bases from J, leaving 12 bases between. The CDR3 DNA is TGTGCCAGTAGCCTCGAAACCTATAGCAATCAGCCCCAGCATTTT. This gives the protein CASSLETYSNQPQHF.

The V gene is TRBV24-1, the J gene TRBJ2-3; 9 bases fit TRBD1. Germline CDR1 KGHDR, CDR2 SFDVKD. The ends lost 10 bases at V and 1 base at J; junction bases unmatched: 5. The CDR3 totals 14 residues. The CDR3 here is CATGQGTRTDTQYF. The DNA for the CDR3 is TGTGCCACAGGACAGGGGACCCGCACAGATACGCAGTATTTT.

The chain has TRBV19 and TRBJ2-1; 7 bases are a match to TRBD2. With V trimmed by 11 bases and J by 3 bases, 13 bases remained unmatched. Germline assignment: CDR1 LNHDA and CDR2 SQIVND (reference sequence). This CDR3 contains 15 residues. The CDR3: CACRSIAGIYNEQFF. As DNA, the CDR3 is TGTGCCTGCCGCTCGATAGCGGGTATCTACAATGAGCAGTTCTTC.

The V gene is TRBV5-1, the J gene TRBJ1-2, with D tentatively TRBD1 (5 bases). The V end lost 4 bases, the J end lost 4 bases, and 17 bases lay between the germline ends. Germline CDR1 SGHRS, CDR2 YFSETQ. The CDR3 totals 15 residues. The CDR3 DNA sequence: TGCGCCAGCAGCCCTGTGGGAGGGGATATCTATGGCTACACCTTC. This codes for CASSPVGGDIYGYTF.

The V and J genes are TRBV11-2 and TRBJ1-1; the D is unclear. This CDR3 has 13 residues. V was shortened by 8 bases and J by 0 bases, with 10 bases between the two germline ends. The germline V gene encodes CDR1 SGHAT and CDR2 FQNNGV. CDR3 sequence: CASQRFLNTEAFF. CDR3 coding DNA: TGTGCCAGCCAGAGGTTCCTGAACACTGAAGCTTTCTTT. The variable domain in full, completed from reference TRBV11-2 and TRBJ1-1, reads EAGVAQSPRYKIIEKRQSVAFWCNPISGHATLYWYQQILGQGPKLLIQFQNNGVVDDSQLPKDRFSAERLKGVDSTLKIQPAKLEDSAVYLCASQRFLNTEAFFGQGTRLTVV.

The rearrangement links TRBV21-1 to TRBJ1-5; the table's TRBD1 call for D was not verified on the DNA. TRBV21-1 is classified as a pseudogene. The CDR3 totals 17 residues. CDR3 coding DNA: TGTGCCAGCAGTTCAGTCGGTGAGGGGGATAGCAATCAGCCCCAGCATTTT. This encodes CASSSVGEGDSNQPQHF.

This clone occurred once. The chain carries TRBV7-3 and TRBJ2-7; TRBD2 might be the D (6 bases). The V gene's germline CDR1 is SGHTA and CDR2 FQGTGA. The CDR3 has 13 residues. V was trimmed by 4 bases and J by 4 bases, leaving 11 bases between them. The CDR3 DNA is TGTGCCAGCAGCTCCGCCCGGGGGTACGAGCAGTACTTC. This sequence encodes CASSSARGYEQYF. The complete variable domain, with remaining parts taken from reference TRBV7-3 and TRBJ2-7, reads GAGVSQTPSNKVTEKGKYVELRCDPISGHTALYWYRQSLGQGPEFLIYFQGTGAADDSGLPNDRFFAVRPEGSVSTLKIQRTERGDSAVYLCASSSARGYEQYFGPGTRLTVT.

This chain joins TRBV10-3 and TRBJ2-7, with 9 bases aligning to TRBD1. Germline V lookup: CDR1 ENHRY, CDR2 SYGVKD. V lost 6 bases and J lost 5; bases outside the gene matches: 5. CDR3 length: 13 amino acids. In DNA form, the CDR3 reads TGTGCCATCAGCCGGGACAGGGATAACGAGCAGTACTTC. Residues: CAISRDRDNEQYF.

The sample holds a few counts of this clone. The chain joins TRBV7-8 to TRBJ1-1; a possible D gene is TRBD1 (5 bases). The CDR3 sequence is 15 residues long. V was shortened by 5 bases and J by 3 bases, with 16 bases between the two germline ends. Germline-derived CDR1 and CDR2 are SGHVS and FQNEAQ. The CDR3 sequence is CASSQDGGGDTEAFF. The CDR3 DNA sequence: TGTGCCAGCAGCCAGGACGGGGGAGGGGACACTGAAGCTTTCTTT. The variable domain in full, completed from reference TRBV7-8 and TRBJ1-1, reads GAGVSQSPRYKVAKRGQDVALRCDPISGHVSLFWYQQALGQGPEFLTYFQNEAQLDKSGLPSDRFFAERPEGSVSTLKIQRTQQEDSAVYLCASSQDGGGDTEAFFGQGTRLTVV.

The V call is TRBV7-2, the J call TRBJ2-1, with TRBD2 matching over 10 bases. CDR1 is SGHTA, CDR2 FQGNSA, per germline. Trimming removed 2 bases from V and 3 bases from J; junction bases left unmatched: 4. There are 16 residues in the CDR3. The CDR3 loop is CASSLSGRGYYNEQFF. DNA for the CDR3: TGTGCCAGCAGCTTAAGCGGGAGGGGGTACTACAATGAGCAGTTCTTC.

The chain carries TRBV12-5 and TRBJ2-5; 11 bases line up with TRBD2. Germline lookup yields CDR1 LGHNT and CDR2 FRNRAP. V lost 3 bases and J lost 5; bases outside the gene matches: 5. This CDR3 comprises 15 residues. The CDR3 protein is CASGFASGGRETQYF. The CDR3 coding sequence is TGTGCTAGTGGTTTCGCTAGCGGGGGGCGGGAGACCCAGTACTTC.

Written as DNA, the CDR3 is TGTGCCAGCAGCTTCGGGACCGGGACAGTCAACTCTGGAAACACCATATATTTT. Protein product: CASSFGTGTVNSGNTIYF. The rearrangement uses TRBV7-2 and TRBJ1-3, with TRBD1 matching 7 bases. In germline, CDR1 is SGHTA, CDR2 FQGNSA. This CDR3 region has 18 residues. The ends lost 3 bases at V and 0 bases at J; junction bases unmatched: 11.

V gene TRBV18 combines with J gene TRBJ2-1; TRBD1 matches at 8 bases. With V trimmed by 1 base and J by 3 bases, 5 bases remained unmatched. The CDR3 contains 16 residues. Germline-derived CDR1 and CDR2 are KGHSH and LQKENI. CDR3 loop: CASSPQAGTGYNEQFF. The CDR3 region has the DNA TGTGCCAGCTCACCACAAGCCGGGACAGGCTACAATGAGCAGTTCTTC.

A few counts support this clone. The chain is built from TRBV29-1 and TRBJ1-2; TRBD1 might be the D (5 bases). V dropped 5 bases and J dropped 3 bases, with 10 bases sitting between them. The V gene's germline CDR1 is SQVTM and CDR2 ANQGSEA. There are 12 residues in the CDR3. CDR3 protein: CSVQGGYYGYTF. CDR3 coding DNA: TGCAGCGTTCAGGGAGGGTACTATGGCTACACCTTC.

This chain links TRBV21-1 with TRBJ1-2. TRBV21-1 is classified as a pseudogene. This CDR3 is built from 14 residues. CDR3: CASSKVGSVYGYTF. CDR3 nucleotide sequence: TGTGCCAGCAGCAAAGTAGGCAGCGTCTATGGCTACACCTTC.

This chain's CDR3 is CASSQEYRLGETQYF. The CDR3, as DNA: TGTGCCAGCAGCCAAGAGTACAGGCTGGGGGAGACCCAGTACTTC. The V call is TRBV3-1 (or the pseudogene TRBV3-2), the J call TRBJ2-5; TRBD1 might be the D (5 bases). V dropped 0 bases and J dropped 5 bases, with 13 bases sitting between them. CDR3 length: 15 residues. Germline-derived CDR1 and CDR2 are LGHDT and YNNKEL (reference sequence).

The chain combines TRBV6-5 with TRBJ2-7; 8 positions match TRBD1. Germline CDR1 is MNHEY and CDR2 is SVGAGI. With 5 bases clipped from V and 3 bases from J, the junction kept 6 bases outside the gene matches. The CDR3 consists of 14 residues. As DNA, the CDR3 is TGTGCCAGCAGTCCCGACAGGGGAGTCTACGAGCAGTACTTC. Translated, it gives CASSPDRGVYEQYF.

This sequence joins TRBV24-1 and TRBJ2-1; 7 bases map to TRBD1. Unmatched junction bases numbered 3, after V lost 5 bases and J lost 6 bases. The germline V gene encodes CDR1 KGHDR and CDR2 SFDVKD. There are 13 residues in the CDR3. CDR3 region: CATSGPGGNEQFF. CDR3 sequence (DNA): TGTGCCACCAGTGGTCCAGGGGGCAATGAGCAGTTCTTC.